Sequencing of this TCR beta chain was carried out in a study of blood T cell repertoires in COVID-19. Sequencing was performed with immunoSEQ multiplex PCR; in TCRdb, only in-frame clones are kept and a portion is missing. The sample holds some 250,000 clones, roughly 86% seen once. Sequences were obtained from peripheral blood. This sequence was found in a woman aged 25 to 45 who had recovered from COVID-19.

CDR3 sequence reads: CASKDSGTDTQYF. The CDR3 DNA reads TGTGCCAGCAAAGATAGCGGGACAGATACGCAGTATTTT. The chain combines TRBV27 with TRBJ2-3, with 7 bases that match TRBD2. The ends lost 7 bases at V and 3 bases at J; junction bases unmatched: 4. Germline values: CDR1 MNHEY, CDR2 SMNVEV (reference sequence). This CDR3 contains 13 residues.